The source of this TCR beta chain is a study of metastatic and nonmetastatic thyroid tumors (dated by TCRdb to about 2020). With respect to the entire study: The researchers compared repertoires between peripheral blood samples and tumor or nodule tissue samples from patients with malignant or benign thyroid disease.

The library was generated by PCR. Data came from an Illumina HiSeq 4000. High-throughput sequencing was used to profile the CDR3 region of the TCR beta-chain in every patient. The paper's data handling went like this. Drawing on CDR3 differences between clinicopathological groups, the researchers built a classifier meant to tell apart patients with distant-metastatic papillary thyroid cancer. Repertoire diversity was assessed with the Shannon index, and tumor-blood repertoire similarity with the Morisita-Horn index. The raw public reads went through TCRdb reprocessing: fastp at Q25, MiXCR clone calling, in-frame beta chains kept. These V and J calls derive from TCRdb rather than the authors' analysis. The sample table lists 40,000 to 55,000 clones, approximately 19% of them with a count of one. 2.5% to 3.5% of the sample is held by the ten biggest clonotypes. Study-wide findings and limitations: In both blood and tumor samples, TCR beta diversity was reported to be significantly higher in malignant tumors than in benign nodules.

At least ten counts were recorded for this clone. The antigen this receptor binds is unknown. Base qualities are not provided; no much larger clone lies one nucleotide away. No treatment had been received by any patient before thyroid surgery. Patient clinical samples collected from the early 2010s to the late 2010s were retrospectively analysed using T-cell receptor beta sequencing. This TCR came from a female donor with papillary thyroid cancer or a benign thyroid nodule (not recorded which). Some clones in this sample may be carry-over from other donors' samples. Sequencing input: blood.

The nucleotide sequence is TGTGCCAGCAGCTCCGCCGGGGAGCTGTTTTTT. Its translation is CASSSAGELFF. The V and J genes are TRBV12-3 or TRBV12-4 and TRBJ2-2; the D gene is not confidently resolved. Relative to germline, V is 6 bases shorter and J is 6 bases shorter, with 5 bases between their ends. The CDR3 spans 11 residues, from the cysteine through the phenylalanine. CDR3 DNA is the only sequence kept; it has 33 bases, read in frame from the first base.